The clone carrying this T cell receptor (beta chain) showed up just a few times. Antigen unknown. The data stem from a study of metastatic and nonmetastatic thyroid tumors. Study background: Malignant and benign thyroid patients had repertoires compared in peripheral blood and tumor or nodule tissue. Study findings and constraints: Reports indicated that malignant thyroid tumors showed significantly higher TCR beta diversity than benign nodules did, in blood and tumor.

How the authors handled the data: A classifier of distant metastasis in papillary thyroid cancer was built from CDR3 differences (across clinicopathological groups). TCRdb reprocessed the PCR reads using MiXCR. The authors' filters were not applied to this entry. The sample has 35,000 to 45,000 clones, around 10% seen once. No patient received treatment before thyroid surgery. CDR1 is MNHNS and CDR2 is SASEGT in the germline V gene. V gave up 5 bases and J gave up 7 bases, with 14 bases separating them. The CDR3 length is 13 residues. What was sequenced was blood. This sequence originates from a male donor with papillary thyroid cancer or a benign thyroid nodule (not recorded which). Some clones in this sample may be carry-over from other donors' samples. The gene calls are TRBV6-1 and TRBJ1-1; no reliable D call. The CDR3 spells CASSPPRAVEAFF. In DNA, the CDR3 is TGTGCCAGCAGTCCGCCCCGGGCAGTTGAAGCTTTCTTT.